These 19 T cell receptor beta chains originate from one sample sequenced in a study of cytomegalovirus exposure and HLA in healthy donors. Sequencing was performed with immunoSEQ multiplex PCR; in TCRdb, only in-frame clones are kept and a portion is missing. The profile shows about 250,000 clones, 87% of them singletons. Sequences were obtained from PBMCs. The receptor set was obtained from a man younger than 35 in good health and CMV-seropositive.

The V and J genes are TRBV11-2 and TRBJ2-7; D is unclear. Trimming removed 3 bases from V and 5 bases from J, with 8 bases in between. Germline V lookup: CDR1 SGHAT, CDR2 FQNNGV. The length of the CDR3 is 12 residues. CDR3 residues: CASSFGPNEQYF. CDR3 nucleotides: TGTGCCAGCAGCTTCGGACCGAACGAGCAGTACTTC.

This clone was seen a single time. This chain connects TRBV28 to TRBJ1-2; no firm D call. The V gene's germline CDR1 is MDHEN and CDR2 SYDVKM. The CDR3 is 12 amino acids. V shed 3 bases and J shed 4 bases, with 6 bases lying between them. Here the CDR3 DNA reads TGTGCCAGCAGTTTTCGTGGCTATGGCTACACCTTC. This sequence encodes CASSFRGYGYTF.

The J gene is TRBJ2-7, the V gene TRBV5-1; perhaps TRBD2 as D (6 bases). CDR1 SGHRS and CDR2 YFSETQ come from the germline V gene. Trimming cost V 0 bases and J 9 bases, with 10 bases left between them. The CDR3 contains 12 residues. Written as DNA, the CDR3 is TGCGCCAGCAGCTTGGGGGACTTCGGGCAGTACTTC. This translates into CASSLGDFGQYF.

The chain couples TRBV27 to TRBJ2-1; maybe TRBD2 (6 bases). The V end was cut by 7 bases, the J end by 2 bases, with 15 bases between. Looked up from germline, CDR1 is MNHEY and CDR2 is SMNVEV (reference sequence). This CDR3 comprises 15 residues. The CDR3 sequence is CASTQTSPTYNEQFF. For the CDR3, the DNA is TGTGCCAGCACCCAGACTAGTCCCACCTACAATGAGCAGTTCTTC.

This clone appeared once. The chain has TRBV6-5 and TRBJ1-1, with 8 bases fitting TRBD1. V dropped 5 bases and J dropped 3; count of bases not matched to a gene: 5. CDR1 is MNHEY and CDR2 is SVGAGI in the germline V gene. This CDR3 is 14 amino acids long. The CDR3 nucleotides are TGTGCCAGCAGTCGACAGGGGTGGGACACTGAAGCTTTCTTT. This encodes CASSRQGWDTEAFF.

This rearrangement joins TRBV15 to TRBJ1-3; 10 bases map to TRBD1. Germline CDR1 LNHNV, CDR2 YYDKDF (reference sequence). The V and J ends lost 1 base and 5 bases, in that order; junction bases with no gene match: 8. This CDR3 is 17 amino acids long. The CDR3 is CATSRARTGGSRNTIYF. The DNA for the CDR3 is TGTGCCACCAGCAGAGCTCGGACAGGGGGTAGTAGAAACACCATATATTTT.

V is TRBV13 and J is TRBJ1-1; D might be TRBD1 (6 bases). The V end was cut by 5 bases, the J end by 4 bases, with 17 bases between. The germline gives CDR1 PRHDT, CDR2 FYEKMQ (reference sequence). The CDR3 runs to 15 residues. DNA of the CDR3: TGTGCCAGCAGCCCGGAAAGCAGGGGAGGCACTGAAGCTTTCTTT. Amino acids: CASSPESRGGTEAFF.

J is TRBJ2-5 and V is TRBV6-1; 8 positions agree with TRBD1. In germline, CDR1 is MNHNS, CDR2 SASEGT. The CDR3 contains 14 residues. Trimming removed 3 bases from V and 5 bases from J; junction bases left unmatched: 5. CDR3 sequence (DNA): TGTGCCAGCAGTGACCCTCAGGGGGCTGAGACCCAGTACTTC. This translates into CASSDPQGAETQYF.

The V and J genes are TRBV28 and TRBJ2-7; possible D gene TRBD2, 5 bases. The CDR3 has 14 residues. The germline V gene has CDR1 MDHEN and CDR2 SYDVKM. V was pared by 6 bases and J by 3 bases, with 15 bases between. CDR3 sequence (DNA): TGTGCCAGCAGGGGGAGACACCCGAACTACGAGCAGTACTTC. This encodes CASRGRHPNYEQYF.

The genes are TRBV28 and TRBJ2-7, with 11 positions matching TRBD1. The V segment lost 5 bases and the J segment 6 bases; nucleotides outside the gene matches: 6. This CDR3 is built from 14 residues. Germline V gives CDR1 MDHEN, CDR2 SYDVKM. The CDR3 region has the DNA TGTGCCAGCAGTCTAGGGGGACAGGGGGGCGAGCAGTACTTC. Translation: CASSLGGQGGEQYF.

The chain joins TRBV28 to TRBJ1-2; D might be TRBD1 (5 bases). The CDR3 runs to 14 residues. Germline-derived CDR1 and CDR2 are MDHEN and SYDVKM. V dropped 6 bases and J dropped 0 bases, with 11 bases sitting between them. CDR3 in amino acids: CASRLTAPNYGYTF. Written as DNA, the CDR3 is TGTGCCAGCAGGCTGACAGCCCCTAACTATGGCTACACCTTC.

The chain couples TRBV5-1 to TRBJ2-2; a possible D gene is TRBD1 (6 bases). This CDR3 contains 16 residues. V lost 2 bases, J lost 3 bases, and 14 bases lay in between. From germline, CDR1 is SGHRS and CDR2 YFSETQ. In DNA form, the CDR3 reads TGCGCCAGCAGCTTAAGGCAGGGGCGAGACACCGGGGAGCTGTTTTTT. Translation gives CASSLRQGRDTGELFF.

The chain employs TRBV6-1 and TRBJ2-7; D call uncertain. Germline assignment: CDR1 MNHNS and CDR2 SASEGT. V was clipped by 0 bases and J by 3 bases, with 15 bases between them. This CDR3 has 16 residues. This CDR3 is CASSEADRAWVYEQYF. As DNA, the CDR3 is TGTGCCAGCAGTGAAGCGGACCGAGCTTGGGTCTACGAGCAGTACTTC.

The rearrangement uses TRBV6-4 and TRBJ2-1; D tentatively fits TRBD1 or TRBD2 (6 bases each). The CDR3 is 14 residues long. Trimming cost V 6 bases and J 9 bases, with 18 bases left between them. The germline V gene has CDR1 MRHNA and CDR2 SNTAGT. The CDR3 DNA reads TGTGCCAGCAGCGGGACTCTGGGGGCGGGTGAGCAGTTCTTC. Encoded protein: CASSGTLGAGEQFF.

This rearrangement joins TRBV14 to TRBJ2-7, with 7 bases identical to TRBD1. Germline CDR1 is SGHDN and CDR2 is FVKESK. Germline trimming cut 5 bases from V and 3 bases from J; bases unmatched to any gene: 10. The CDR3 is 15 amino acids. CDR3 sequence: CASSTQTGYGYEQYF. The CDR3 nucleotides are TGTGCCAGCAGCACTCAGACAGGGTATGGCTACGAGCAGTACTTC.

This rearrangement joins TRBV10-1 to TRBJ2-1; D gene uncertain. Germline-derived CDR1 and CDR2 are WNHNN and SYGVQD (reference sequence). The CDR3 is 11 residues long. V was trimmed by 3 bases and J by 10 bases, leaving 7 bases between them. CDR3 loop: CASSDRREQFF. CDR3 in DNA: TGCGCCAGCAGTGACAGGCGGGAGCAGTTCTTC.

This clone came up once. This chain connects TRBV5-1 to TRBJ1-4, with D unclear. This CDR3 contains 15 residues. V lost 3 bases, J lost 0 bases, and 9 bases lay in between. Germline assignment: CDR1 SGHRS and CDR2 YFSETQ. The CDR3 spells CASSSEGATNEKLFF. The CDR3 DNA reads TGCGCCAGCAGCTCCGAGGGAGCAACTAATGAAAAACTGTTTTTT. The full variable domain, in which reference TRBV5-1 and TRBJ1-4 provide the parts outside the CDR3, is KAGVTQTPRYLIKTRGQQVTLSCSPISGHRSVSWYQQTPGQGLQFLFEYFSETQRNKGNFPGRFSGRQFSNSRSEMNVSTLELGDSALYLCASSSEGATNEKLFFGSGTQLSVL.

The chain employs TRBV30 and TRBJ2-7, with 7 positions matching TRBD2. J was trimmed by 9 bases and V by 0 bases; bases with no gene match: 8. The CDR3 has 13 amino acids. From germline, CDR1 is GTSNPN and CDR2 SVGIG (reference sequence). Written as DNA, the CDR3 is TGTGCCTGGAGTGTAGAACTAGCGTTAGGGCAGTACTTC. Protein: CAWSVELALGQYF.

The V and J genes are TRBV7-2 and TRBJ2-3; 11 bases align to TRBD1. Germline-derived CDR1 and CDR2 are SGHTA and FQGNSA. V lost 5 bases to trimming and J lost 4 bases; unmatched junction nucleotides: 5. The CDR3 sequence is 15 residues long. CDR3 sequence reads: CASSKDRGRADTQYF. The CDR3 bases are TGTGCCAGCAGCAAGGACAGGGGGCGGGCAGATACGCAGTATTTT.